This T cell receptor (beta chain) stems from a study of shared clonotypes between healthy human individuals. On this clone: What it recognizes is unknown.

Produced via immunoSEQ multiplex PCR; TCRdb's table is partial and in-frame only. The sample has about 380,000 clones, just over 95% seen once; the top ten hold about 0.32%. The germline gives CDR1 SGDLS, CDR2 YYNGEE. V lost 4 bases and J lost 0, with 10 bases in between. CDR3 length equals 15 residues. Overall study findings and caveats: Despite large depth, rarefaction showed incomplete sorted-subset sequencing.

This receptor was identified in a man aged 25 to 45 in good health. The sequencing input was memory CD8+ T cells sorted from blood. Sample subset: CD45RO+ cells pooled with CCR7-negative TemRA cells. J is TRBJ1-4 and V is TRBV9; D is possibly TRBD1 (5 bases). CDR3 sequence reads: CASSPSGATNEKLFF. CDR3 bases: TGTGCCAGCAGCCCCTCGGGGGCAACTAATGAAAAACTGTTTTTT.